One and the same sample provided the 13 T cell receptor beta chains below, sequenced in a study of blood T cell repertoires in COVID-19. Profiling relied on immunoSEQ multiplex PCR, and the TCRdb table lists in-frame clones only, not all of them. This table holds about 480,000 clones, around 89% found once. The sequencing input was PBMCs or T cells enriched from blood (not recorded which). These receptors all come from a woman aged 40 to 50 who had recovered from COVID-19.

This chain links TRBV7-9 with TRBJ2-3; a weak D match, TRBD1 (5 bases). Trimming cost V 5 bases and J 4 bases, with 10 bases left between them. The CDR3 is made up of 13 amino acids. Germline V lookup: CDR1 SEHNR, CDR2 FQNEAQ (reference sequence). CDR3 DNA sequence: TGTGCCAGCAGCCCTAGGGGCCCAGATACGCAGTATTTT. Translated: CASSPRGPDTQYF.

About this clone itself: The junction departs from germline at one end; a sequencing error may be responsible. This chain connects TRBV19 to TRBJ2-1; 9 positions match TRBD2. The CDR3 has 15 amino acids. Germline lookup yields CDR1 LNHDA and CDR2 SQIVND (reference sequence). CDR3 sequence: CASSIWVAGENEKFF. The CDR3 bases are TGTGCCAGTAGTATATGGGTAGCGGGAGAAAATGAGAAGTTCTTC.

This chain uses TRBV7-9 with TRBJ1-2, with TRBD1 identical over 10 bases. Germline assignment: CDR1 SEHNR and CDR2 FQNEAQ (reference sequence). Losses at the gene ends were 3 bases for V and 8 bases for J; bases not matched to a gene: 6. This CDR3 has 14 residues. CDR3 sequence: CASSFGDRGDGYTF. CDR3 nucleotides: TGTGCCAGCAGCTTCGGGGACAGGGGAGACGGCTACACCTTC.

The rearrangement uses TRBV4-3 and TRBJ2-1, with a weak D call TRBD2 (6 bases). CDR3 length equals 16 residues. The V gene lost 0 bases and the J gene lost 9 bases, with 18 bases spanning the gap. Germline lookup yields CDR1 LGHNA and CDR2 YSLEER. CDR3 DNA: TGCGCCAGCAGCCAAGATATAGCGGACTACAATTCTGAGCAGTTCTTC. Translation: CASSQDIADYNSEQFF.

This chain connects TRBV29-1 to TRBJ2-7, with D unresolved. Germline lookup yields CDR1 SQVTM and CDR2 ANQGSEA. The V end was cut by 0 bases, the J end by 3 bases, with 15 bases between. The CDR3 spans 15 residues. CDR3 sequence reads: CSVEDRIRGDYEQYF. The CDR3 coding sequence is TGCAGCGTTGAAGACCGAATTCGCGGTGACTACGAGCAGTACTTC.

The table lists this clone with a few counts. This chain connects TRBV4-1 to TRBJ1-1; maybe TRBD1 (5 bases). Per germline, CDR1 MGHRA and CDR2 YSYEKL. This CDR3 region has 16 residues. Trimming stripped 0 bases from V and 7 bases from J, with 18 bases between. The CDR3 loop reads CASSQDENRSKFEAFF. The CDR3 bases are TGCGCCAGCAGCCAAGATGAGAACAGGAGCAAATTTGAAGCTTTCTTT.

The V and J genes are TRBV11-3 and TRBJ2-2, with 8 bases aligning to TRBD1. Germline CDR1 reads SGHNT; CDR2 reads YENEEA. Trimming cost V 1 base and J 4 bases; bases outside gene matches: 11. The CDR3 loop spans 18 amino acids. CDR3 residues: CASSLGRGQALGTGELFF. In nucleotides, the CDR3 is TGTGCCAGCAGCTTAGGCAGGGGGCAAGCGCTGGGCACCGGGGAGCTGTTTTTT.

The rearrangement uses TRBV5-1 and TRBJ1-6; 8 positions agree with TRBD1. CDR3 length equals 14 residues. V gave up 3 bases and J gave up 7 bases; unmatched junction bases: 3. Germline-derived CDR1 and CDR2 are SGHRS and YFSETQ. The CDR3: CASSSGQENSPLHF. The CDR3 coding sequence is TGCGCCAGCAGCTCGGGACAGGAGAATTCACCCCTCCACTTT.

The chain employs TRBV10-3 and TRBJ2-4; D is perhaps TRBD1 (6 bases). V shed 1 base and J shed 1 base, with 14 bases lying between them. The CDR3 contains 17 residues. The V gene's germline CDR1 is ENHRY and CDR2 SYGVKD. The CDR3 DNA follows: TGTGCCATCAGTGAGTTTACAGGGCCGGTGGCCAAAAACATTCAGTACTTC. Amino acids: CAISEFTGPVAKNIQYF.

The V and J genes are TRBV10-2 and TRBJ1-2, with D possibly TRBD1 on 5 matching bases. Germline CDR1 and CDR2: WSHSY and SAAADI. V was cut by 3 bases and J by 7 bases, with 18 bases left in between. This CDR3 contains 15 residues. DNA for the CDR3: TGCGCCAGCAGTGACGGGGGGATCTTATTTAGTGGCTACACCTTC. This codes for CASSDGGILFSGYTF.

The chain employs TRBV2 and TRBJ1-2; TRBD1 aligns across 8 bases. CDR1 SNHLY and CDR2 FYNNEI come from the germline V gene. This CDR3 contains 13 residues. With V trimmed by 7 bases and J by 7 bases, 8 bases remained unmatched. The CDR3 DNA follows: TGTGCCAGCACCCTTCAGGGGGCGAGTGGCTACACCTTC. It specifies CASTLQGASGYTF.

A few counts support this clone. The chain carries TRBV27 and TRBJ2-7, with a tentative D call TRBD1 (6 bases). CDR1 and CDR2 (germline): MNHEY, SMNVEV (reference sequence). The ends were cut back, 5 bases at V and 4 bases at J, with 6 bases in the middle. This CDR3 comprises 11 residues. CDR3 sequence: CASSQGYEQYF. CDR3 in DNA: TGTGCCAGCAGTCAGGGGTACGAGCAGTACTTC.

V and J are TRBV5-6 and TRBJ1-2; TRBD1 matches 9 bases. After removal of 2 bases from V and 5 bases from J, the junction contained 7 bases not matched to a gene. The CDR3 covers 15 residues. Looked up from germline, CDR1 is SGHDT and CDR2 is YYEEEE. Written as DNA, the CDR3 is TGTGCCAGCAGCTTAATCCCCGGACAGGGGTATGGCTACACCTTC. As protein: CASSLIPGQGYGYTF.